This TCR beta chain appears in the sequencing data of a study of post-analysis software for immune sequencing data. As for the study in general: The disease courses covered relapsing-remitting, secondary progressive and progressive-relapsing multiple sclerosis.

Built from TCR beta cDNA, the libraries had unique molecular identifiers in them. With roughly 0.9 to 11 million T cells as the source, roughly 500,000 cDNA molecules resulted. TCRdb called the PCR reads again in MiXCR, with one record for every CDR3 protein. Of about 770,000 distinct CDR3 sequences in the sample, just over 45% are singletons; the top ten hold roughly 4.9%. This clonotype was counted only a few times. Its antigen remains unidentified. This CDR3 is 14 amino acids long. Germline V gives CDR1 MDHEN, CDR2 SYDVKM. The V end was cut by 10 bases, the J end by 4 bases, with 20 bases between. Study observations and caveats: Multiple sclerosis patients showed significantly lower normalized Chao1 diversity than controls did. Controls showed lower frequencies than patients for a handful of TRBV segments, and TRBV5-6, TRBV5-1 and TRBV20-1 were among these. The authors found that F measure strongly co-clustered same-batch samples.

This receptor was taken from a girl aged 10 to 17 with multiple sclerosis. The sequenced sample consisted of blood. This chain joins TRBV28 and TRBJ2-7; D is perhaps TRBD1 (5 bases). For the CDR3, the DNA is TGTGCCACCGTGGGGTGGGGCAGATCTTACGAGCAGTACTTC. Translated: CATVGWGRSYEQYF.